This T cell receptor beta chain derives from a study of human T cells and chemical hapten exposure. The germline V gene has CDR1 SGHAT and CDR2 FQNNGV. Trimming removed 4 bases from V and 2 bases from J; junction bases left unmatched: 16. The CDR3 has 18 amino acids. The authors extracted total RNA from unfractionated whole blood. Separate cDNA molecules received unique molecular identifiers, which the library attached to them. From the 5' RACE reads, TCRdb called clonotypes with MiXCR, one entry per CDR3 protein. The sample holds tens of thousands of distinct CDR3 sequences; 15% to 20% are singletons and the top ten take over 6.5%.

This sequence joins TRBV11-2 and TRBJ1-2; 7 bases fit TRBD1. This TCR derives from a female donor in good health. CDR3 DNA: TGTGCCAGCAGCTGGTTGACAGGGAGGAAAGTAGAAAACTATGGCTACACCTTC. Its protein product is CASSWLTGRKVENYGYTF.